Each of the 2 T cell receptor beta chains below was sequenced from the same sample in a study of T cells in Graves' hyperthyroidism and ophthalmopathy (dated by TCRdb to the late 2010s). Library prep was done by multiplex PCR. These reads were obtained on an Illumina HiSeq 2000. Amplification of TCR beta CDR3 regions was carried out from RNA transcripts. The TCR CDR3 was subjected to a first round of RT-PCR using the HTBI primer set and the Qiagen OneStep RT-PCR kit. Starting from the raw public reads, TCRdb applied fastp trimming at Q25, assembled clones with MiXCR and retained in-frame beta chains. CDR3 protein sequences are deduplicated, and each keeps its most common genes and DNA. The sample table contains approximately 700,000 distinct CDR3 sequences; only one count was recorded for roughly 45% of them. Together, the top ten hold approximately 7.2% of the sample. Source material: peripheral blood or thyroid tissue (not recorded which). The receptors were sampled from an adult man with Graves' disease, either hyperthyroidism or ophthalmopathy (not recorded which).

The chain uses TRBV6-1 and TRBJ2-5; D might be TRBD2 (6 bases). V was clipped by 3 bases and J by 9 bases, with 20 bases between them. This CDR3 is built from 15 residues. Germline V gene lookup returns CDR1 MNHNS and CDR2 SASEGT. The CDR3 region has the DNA TGTGCCAGCAGTGAGGGGATACCACGAGGGGAGGCCCAGTACTTC. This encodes CASSEGIPRGEAQYF.

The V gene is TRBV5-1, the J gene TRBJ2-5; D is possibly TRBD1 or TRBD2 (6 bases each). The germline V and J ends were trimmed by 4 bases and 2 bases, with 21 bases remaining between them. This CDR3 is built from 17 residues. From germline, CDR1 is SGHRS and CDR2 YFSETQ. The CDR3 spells CASSPMFLGGGQETQYF. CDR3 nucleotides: TGCGCCAGCAGCCCTATGTTCCTTGGAGGGGGACAAGAGACCCAGTACTTC.